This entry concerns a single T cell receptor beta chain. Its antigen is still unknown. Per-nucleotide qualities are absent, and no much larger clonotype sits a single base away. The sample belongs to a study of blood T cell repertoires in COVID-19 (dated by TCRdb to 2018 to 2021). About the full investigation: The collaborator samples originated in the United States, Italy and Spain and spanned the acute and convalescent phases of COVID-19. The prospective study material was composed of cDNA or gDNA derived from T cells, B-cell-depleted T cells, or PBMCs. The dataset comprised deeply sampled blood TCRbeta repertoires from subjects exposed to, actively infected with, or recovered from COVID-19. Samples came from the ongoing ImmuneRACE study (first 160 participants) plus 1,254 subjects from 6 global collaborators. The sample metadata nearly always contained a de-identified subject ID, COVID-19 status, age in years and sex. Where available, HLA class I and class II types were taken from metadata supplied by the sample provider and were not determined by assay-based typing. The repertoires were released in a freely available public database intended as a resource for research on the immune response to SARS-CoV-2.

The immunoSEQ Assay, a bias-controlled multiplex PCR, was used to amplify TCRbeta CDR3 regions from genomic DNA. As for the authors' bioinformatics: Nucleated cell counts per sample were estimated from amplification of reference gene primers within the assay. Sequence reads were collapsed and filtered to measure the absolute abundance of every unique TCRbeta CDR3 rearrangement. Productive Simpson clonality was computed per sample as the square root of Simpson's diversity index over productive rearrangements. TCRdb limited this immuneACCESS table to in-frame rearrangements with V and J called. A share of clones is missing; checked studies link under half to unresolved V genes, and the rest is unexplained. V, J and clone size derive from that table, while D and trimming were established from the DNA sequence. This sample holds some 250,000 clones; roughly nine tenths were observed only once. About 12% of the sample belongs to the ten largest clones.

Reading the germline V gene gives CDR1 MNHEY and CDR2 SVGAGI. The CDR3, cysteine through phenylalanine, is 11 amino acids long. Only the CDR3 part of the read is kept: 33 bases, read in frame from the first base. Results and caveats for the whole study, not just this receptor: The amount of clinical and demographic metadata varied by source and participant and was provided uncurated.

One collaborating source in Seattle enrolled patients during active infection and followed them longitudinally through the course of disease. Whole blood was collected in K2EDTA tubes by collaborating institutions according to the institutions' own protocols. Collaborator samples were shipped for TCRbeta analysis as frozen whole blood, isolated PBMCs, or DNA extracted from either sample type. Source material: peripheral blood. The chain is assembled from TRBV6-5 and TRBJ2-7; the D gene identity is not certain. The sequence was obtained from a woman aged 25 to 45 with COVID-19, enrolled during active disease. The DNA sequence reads TGTGCGGTTGGAGCTTCTGGCGAGCAGTACTTC. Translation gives CAVGASGEQYF.